Listed below are T cell receptor beta chains from one sample, sequenced in a study of beta chain features in type 1 diabetes. Assay used: immunoSEQ multiplex PCR; TCRdb lists only in-frame clones, some missing. The table records hundreds of thousands of clones, roughly 13% of them present only once. The sequenced material came from naive CD4+ T cells from blood. Receptors were obtained from a man aged 18 to 30 with type 1 diabetes. CDR3s leave out the opening cysteine and the closing phenylalanine or tryptophan. The D gene is left open where the match is weak.

TRBV7-9	TRBJ2-2	TRBD1	ASSSDRARGTGELF
TRBV6-6	TRBJ2-3	-	ASSSSQAPSTQY
TRBV25-1	TRBJ2-7	-	ASSDVGGLSYEQY
TRBV4-3	TRBJ2-7	-	ASSQFEQTSYEQY
TRBV7-3	TRBJ2-1	-	ASSLMNSRGNEQF
TRBV7-7	TRBJ2-2	-	ASSLGDIANTGELF
TRBV15	TRBJ2-7	-	ATSRDLGPGSEQY
TRBV5-1	TRBJ2-2	-	ASTLSGELF
TRBV5-1	TRBJ2-2	-	ASSPSTGKSGAGELF
TRBV11-2	TRBJ1-1	-	ASSLGLTRRAEAF
TRBV5-1	TRBJ2-5	TRBD2	ASSFSGREETQY
TRBV7-9	TRBJ2-2	TRBD2	ASSSKNAGTSGSTGELF
TRBV7-7	TRBJ2-3	-	ASSLGKPGTDTQY
TRBV28	TRBJ2-7	-	ASTPGTTAYEQY
TRBV11-2	TRBJ2-1	TRBD2	ASSLKIDGTSDNEQF
TRBV6-6	TRBJ2-3	TRBD2	ASSLRGVEATQY
TRBV7-3	TRBJ1-6	-	ASSLTGGSTLH
TRBV6-5	TRBJ2-1	-	ASSSEFTHNEQF
TRBV28	TRBJ1-1	-	ASKVRKGLSF
TRBV25-1	TRBJ2-7	-	ASGWGLLY
TRBV7-9	TRBJ1-1	-	ASSLAVGFEAF
TRBV14	TRBJ1-1	-	ASSYSGETEAF
TRBV29-1	TRBJ1-1	-	SVANTEAF
TRBV23-1	TRBJ1-2	-	ASSQSGAAPNYGYT
TRBV19	TRBJ1-2	-	ASSSGLSAGT
TRBV5-4	TRBJ2-1	-	ASSLARWEDADEQF
TRBV2	TRBJ2-2	-	ASSQDSTNTGELF